One sample yielded the 15 T cell receptor beta chains listed below, sequenced in a study of cytomegalovirus exposure and HLA in healthy donors. The primer mix had 60 Vbeta and 13 Jbeta primers. The data were produced by immunoSEQ multiplex PCR, yet TCRdb's version contains in-frame clones alone and is incomplete. This table holds 110,000 to 150,000 clones, roughly 84% found once. The sequenced material came from PBMCs. The source of these receptors is a boy aged 2 to 10 in good health and CMV-seronegative.

The V and J genes are TRBV7-8 and TRBJ2-4; a weak D match, TRBD1 (6 bases). The V end was cut by 5 bases, the J end by 15 bases, with 17 bases between. Germline-derived CDR1 and CDR2 are SGHVS and FQNEAQ. The CDR3 has 12 amino acids. CDR3 protein: CASSPRSGGSYF. CDR3 bases: TGTGCCAGCAGCCCGAGATCTGGGGGCTCGTACTTC.

The J gene is TRBJ1-3, the V gene TRBV5-4, with D hard to call. The CDR3 is made up of 15 amino acids. V was clipped by 1 base and J by 4 bases, with 12 bases between them. Per the germline V gene, CDR1 is SGHNT and CDR2 is YYREEE (reference sequence). The CDR3 DNA sequence: TGTGCCAGCAGCTTGTCTGGTCCCAGGGGAAACACCATATATTTT. It codes for CASSLSGPRGNTIYF.

The chain recombines TRBV9 with TRBJ2-5; 9 positions match TRBD2. The V gene's germline CDR1 is SGDLS and CDR2 YYNGEE. The CDR3 runs 16 residues. V lost 4 bases to trimming and J lost 4 bases; unmatched junction nucleotides: 11. As DNA, the CDR3 is TGTGCCAGCAGCCTCACGGGACTAGCCGCTCGAGAGACCCAGTACTTC. It encodes CASSLTGLAARETQYF.

As regards this clone: One end of the junction does not line up with germline, which may come from a read error. The V gene is TRBV28, the J gene TRBJ2-2, with 10 nucleotides matching TRBD1. The CDR3 sequence is 13 residues long. Germline V gives CDR1 MDHEN, CDR2 SYDVKM. In nucleotides, the CDR3 is TGTGCCAGCTGGACAGGGGGTTTCGGGGAGCTGTCTTTT. Its translation is CASWTGGFGELSF.

The chain has TRBV9 and TRBJ2-1; D is ambiguous. This CDR3 comprises 12 residues. CDR1 and CDR2 (germline): SGDLS, YYNGEE. The V and J ends lost 1 base and 5 bases respectively, with 4 bases between them. The CDR3 is CASSVYNNEQFF. The CDR3 DNA is TGTGCCAGCAGCGTATACAACAATGAGCAGTTCTTC.

Notes on this clone: An end of the junction differs from the germline gene, which may be a read error. The genes are TRBV7-9 and TRBJ1-4; TRBD1 aligns across 7 bases. CDR3 length equals 15 residues. Germline loops: CDR1 SEHNR, CDR2 FQNEAQ (reference sequence). Here the CDR3 DNA reads TGTTCCAGCAGCCCCTGGACAGGCCTTAATGAAAAACTGTTTTTT. Protein sequence: CSSSPWTGLNEKLFF.

This clone has only a few counts. The chain uses TRBV7-3 and TRBJ1-2; possible D gene TRBD1, 6 bases. Trimming pared 0 bases from V and 8 bases from J, leaving 16 bases between. Germline lookup yields CDR1 SGHTA and CDR2 FQGTGA. This CDR3 is built from 15 residues. CDR3 DNA: TGTGCCAGCAGCTTAACGGCAGGGGATCGTAGAGGCTACACCTTC. It translates to CASSLTAGDRRGYTF.

V and J are TRBV5-6 and TRBJ2-3; TRBD1 might be the D (5 bases). The CDR3 totals 15 residues. The germline gives CDR1 SGHDT, CDR2 YYEEEE. The germline V and J ends were trimmed by 5 bases and 1 base, with 14 bases remaining between them. This chain's CDR3 is CASRPQGFGTDTQYF. The CDR3 bases are TGTGCCAGCAGACCCCAGGGATTTGGCACAGATACGCAGTATTTT.

In DNA form, the CDR3 reads TGTGCCAGCAGTGAATTTACCCTCGTCGGACATCCTGAGCAGTTCTTC. Translating gives CASSEFTLVGHPEQFF. The J gene is TRBJ2-1, the V gene TRBV6-1, with D perhaps TRBD1 (5 bases). Germline-derived CDR1 and CDR2 are MNHNS and SASEGT. The V end was cut by 2 bases, the J end by 9 bases, with 20 bases between. The CDR3 spans 16 residues.

The V gene is TRBV19, the J gene TRBJ2-1; 14 bases are shared with TRBD2. J was trimmed by 6 bases and V by 4 bases; bases with no gene match: 5. Germline V gene lookup returns CDR1 LNHDA and CDR2 SQIVND (reference sequence). The CDR3 runs 16 residues. CDR3 sequence reads: CASSRGLAGVRNEQFF. CDR3 coding DNA: TGTGCCAGTAGTAGGGGACTAGCGGGGGTACGCAATGAGCAGTTCTTC.

The J gene is TRBJ2-1, the V gene TRBV6-5, with 9 bases matching TRBD1. Germline lookup yields CDR1 MNHEY and CDR2 SVGAGI. V trimming: 2 bases; J trimming: 9 bases; junction bases outside the gene matches: 5. CDR3 length: 14 residues. CDR3 DNA: TGTGCCAGCAGTTACGTGGGACAGGGTCGTGAGCAGTTCTTC. The encoded protein is CASSYVGQGREQFF.

This chain links TRBV27 with TRBJ1-1, with TRBD1 matching over 9 bases. CDR1 and CDR2 (germline): MNHEY, SMNVEV (reference sequence). V lost 1 base to trimming and J lost 1 base; unmatched junction nucleotides: 13. This CDR3 contains 19 residues. The CDR3 DNA follows: TGTGCCAGCAGTTTATATTGGGACAGGGAGGCTGACGGGAACACTGAAGCTTTCTTT. Translating gives CASSLYWDREADGNTEAFF.

The chain employs TRBV6-5 and TRBJ2-1; 8 bases line up with TRBD2. Germline V gene sequence: CDR1 MNHEY, CDR2 SVGAGI. With 4 bases clipped from V and 6 bases from J, the junction kept 2 bases outside the gene matches. This CDR3 spans 13 amino acids. CDR3: CASSFAGGNEQFF. As DNA, the CDR3 is TGTGCCAGCAGTTTTGCGGGAGGCAATGAGCAGTTCTTC.

This clone was seen only once. The rearrangement uses TRBV6-1 and TRBJ2-3, with 10 bases lining up with TRBD2. Germline CDR1 reads MNHNS; CDR2 reads SASEGT. After removal of 5 bases from V and 6 bases from J, the junction contained 8 bases not matched to a gene. CDR3 size: 15 residues. The CDR3 sequence is CASSTTSGARDTQYF. The CDR3 nucleotides read TGTGCCAGCAGTACCACTAGCGGGGCTCGGGATACGCAGTATTTT.

The sample holds a few counts of this clone. CDR3 in DNA: TGTGCCAGCAGTTACGGGGGCGCAACTAATGAAAAACTGTTTTTT. Translating it yields CASSYGGATNEKLFF. The V call is TRBV6-5, the J call TRBJ1-4, with TRBD1 as a possible D gene (6 bases). Per the germline V gene, CDR1 is MNHEY and CDR2 is SVGAGI. Trimming took off 2 bases at V and 0 bases at J, with 7 bases between the two ends. The CDR3 consists of 15 residues.